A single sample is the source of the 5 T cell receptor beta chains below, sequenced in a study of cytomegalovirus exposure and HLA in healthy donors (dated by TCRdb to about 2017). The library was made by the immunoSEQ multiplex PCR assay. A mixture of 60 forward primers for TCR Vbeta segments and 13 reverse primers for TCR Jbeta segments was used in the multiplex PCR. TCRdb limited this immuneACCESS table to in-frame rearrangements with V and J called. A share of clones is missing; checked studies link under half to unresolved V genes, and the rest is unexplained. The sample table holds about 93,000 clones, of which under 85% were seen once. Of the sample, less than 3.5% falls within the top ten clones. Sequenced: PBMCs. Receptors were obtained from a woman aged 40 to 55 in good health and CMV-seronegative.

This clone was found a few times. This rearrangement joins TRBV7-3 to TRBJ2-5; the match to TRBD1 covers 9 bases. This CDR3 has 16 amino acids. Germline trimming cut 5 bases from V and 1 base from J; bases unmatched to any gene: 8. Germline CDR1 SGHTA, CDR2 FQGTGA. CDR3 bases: TGTGCCAGCAGCCCGCCGACAGGGGGAAGCCAAGAGACCCAGTACTTC. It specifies CASSPPTGGSQETQYF.

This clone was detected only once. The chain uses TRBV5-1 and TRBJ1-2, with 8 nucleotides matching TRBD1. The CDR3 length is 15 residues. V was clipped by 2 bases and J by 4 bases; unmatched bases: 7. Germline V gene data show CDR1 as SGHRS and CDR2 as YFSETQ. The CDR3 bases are TGCGCCAGCAGCTTAGGAGGACAGGGCGTCTATGGCTACACCTTC. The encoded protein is CASSLGGQGVYGYTF.

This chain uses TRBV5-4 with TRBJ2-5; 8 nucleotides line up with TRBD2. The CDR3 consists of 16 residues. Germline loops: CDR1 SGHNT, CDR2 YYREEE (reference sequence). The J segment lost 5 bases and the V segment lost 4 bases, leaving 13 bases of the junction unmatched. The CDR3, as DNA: TGTGCCAGCAGCCAGGGAAGCGGGAGAGTGGGCGAGACCCAGTACTTC. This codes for CASSQGSGRVGETQYF.

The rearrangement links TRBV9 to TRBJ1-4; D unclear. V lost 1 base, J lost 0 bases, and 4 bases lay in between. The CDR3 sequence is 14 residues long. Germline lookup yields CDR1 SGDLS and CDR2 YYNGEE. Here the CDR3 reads CASSVSATNEKLFF. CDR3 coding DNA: TGTGCCAGCAGCGTATCCGCAACTAATGAAAAACTGTTTTTT.

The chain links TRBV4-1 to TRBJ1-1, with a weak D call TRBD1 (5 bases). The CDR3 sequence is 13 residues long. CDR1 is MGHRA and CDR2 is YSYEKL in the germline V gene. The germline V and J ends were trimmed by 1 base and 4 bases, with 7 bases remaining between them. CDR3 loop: CASSQARGTEAFF. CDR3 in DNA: TGCGCCAGCAGCCAAGCTAGGGGCACTGAAGCTTTCTTT.